This entry lists 19 T cell receptor beta chains sequenced from one sample in a study of blood T cells in healthy people across ages. PCR was performed a second time for 7 to 11 cycles using a sample-barcoded 5' primer and a J-beta primer mix. Each CDR3 protein gets one entry after TCRdb re-called the 5' RACE reads with MiXCR. The data show under 2 million distinct CDR3 sequences, almost 35% seen once. Sequenced material: blood. The receptor set was obtained from a woman under 40 in good health.

This clonotype was observed a handful of times. CDR3 sequence (DNA): TGTGCCAGCAGTTTTGACGGACCCCGGCAGTTCTTC. Amino acid sequence: CASSFDGPRQFF. The chain combines TRBV2 with TRBJ2-1; unclear D gene. V shed 5 bases and J shed 12 bases, with 14 bases lying between them. The CDR3 totals 12 residues. CDR1 and CDR2 (germline): SNHLY, FYNNEI. Drawing the rest from reference TRBV2 and TRBJ2-1, the complete variable domain is EPEVTQTPSHQVTQMGQEVILRCVPISNHLYFYWYRQILGQKVEFLVSFYNNEISEKSEIFDDQFSVERPDGSNFTLKIRSTKLEDSAMYFCASSFDGPRQFFGPGTRLTVL.

This clonotype was recorded many times. The chain joins TRBV20-1 to TRBJ2-1; 12 bases match TRBD1. Germline V lookup: CDR1 DFQATT, CDR2 SNEGSKA (reference sequence). V trimming: 7 bases; J trimming: 10 bases; junction bases outside the gene matches: 11. The CDR3 runs 14 residues. The CDR3 nucleotides are TGCAGTGTTCCCGCGGGACAGGGGGCCGGGGAGCAGTTCTTC. Its protein is CSVPAGQGAGEQFF.

The chain employs TRBV18 and TRBJ2-1; no clear D gene. V lost 3 bases and J lost 6, with 18 bases in between. CDR1 is KGHSH, CDR2 LQKENI, per germline. CDR3 size: 16 residues. In DNA form, the CDR3 reads TGTGCCAGCTCACCGGTACAGACTCCGGTGACCAATGAGCAGTTCTTC. This gives the protein CASSPVQTPVTNEQFF. Complete variable domain (other parts from reference TRBV18 and TRBJ2-1): NAGVMQNPRHLVRRRGQEARLRCSPMKGHSHVYWYRQLPEEGLKFMVYLQKENIIDESGMPKERFSAEFPKEGPSILRIQQVVRGDSAAYFCASSPVQTPVTNEQFFGPGTRLTVL.

This clonotype was found a few times. The chain employs TRBV20-1 and TRBJ1-5; the match to TRBD1 covers 7 bases. Germline-derived CDR1 and CDR2 are DFQATT and SNEGSKA (reference sequence). After removal of 2 bases from V and 9 bases from J, the junction contained 7 bases not matched to a gene. This CDR3 region has 13 residues. CDR3 DNA sequence: TGCAGTGCTAGACAGGGGGGGTTTGGGCCCCAGCATTTT. It translates to CSARQGGFGPQHF.

This clonotype was detected only a few times. V is TRBV10-1 and J is TRBJ1-5; no clear D. The germline V gene has CDR1 WNHNN and CDR2 SYGVQD (reference sequence). The CDR3 loop spans 14 amino acids. V was pared by 5 bases and J by 5 bases, with 13 bases between. CDR3 sequence reads: CASSTNTVDQPQHF. The CDR3 bases are TGCGCCAGCAGTACTAACACGGTGGATCAGCCCCAGCATTTT.

This clonotype came up a few times. V usage is TRBV3-1 and J usage is TRBJ2-4, with TRBD2 identical over 9 bases. The germline gives CDR1 LGHDT, CDR2 YNNKEL (reference sequence). The CDR3 sequence is 16 residues long. The ends lost 0 bases at V and 4 bases at J; junction bases unmatched: 4. DNA of the CDR3: TGTGCCAGCAGCCAAGATCTGACTAGCGGAAAAAACATTCAGTACTTC. Protein sequence: CASSQDLTSGKNIQYF.

This clonotype showed up just a few times. The chain uses TRBV6-2 or TRBV6-3 and TRBJ2-7; D gene uncertain. CDR1 is MNHEY, CDR2 SVGEGT, per germline. Trimming stripped 5 bases from V and 5 bases from J, with 13 bases between. The CDR3 is 13 residues long. CDR3 sequence (DNA): TGTGCCAGCAGTAGGACCCTGTTCGACGAGCAGTACTTC. Its protein product is CASSRTLFDEQYF.

The rearrangement joins TRBV28 to TRBJ2-5; 10 bases map to TRBD1. Germline loops: CDR1 MDHEN, CDR2 SYDVKM. The CDR3 is 14 amino acids. Trimming removed 11 bases from V and 0 bases from J; junction bases left unmatched: 6. The DNA of the CDR3 is TGTGCCGGGGGGGGGACAGGGGACCAAGAGACCCAGTACTTC. Encoded protein: CAGGGTGDQETQYF.

There are a few counts of this clonotype. This rearrangement joins TRBV5-1 to TRBJ2-7; 9 bases match TRBD1. CDR3 length: 16 amino acids. Per germline, CDR1 SGHRS and CDR2 YFSETQ. The trim removed 4 bases at V and 0 bases at J, leaving 8 bases unmatched. CDR3 in amino acids: CASSRGGTGSSYEQYF. The DNA of the CDR3 is TGCGCCAGCAGCAGGGGTGGGACAGGGAGCTCCTACGAGCAGTACTTC.

This clonotype was seen ten or more times. This chain uses TRBV29-1 with TRBJ1-5; no firm D call. The CDR3 extends over 13 amino acids. Trimming removed 4 bases at V and 0 bases at J, with 7 bases between. Germline values: CDR1 SQVTM, CDR2 ANQGSEA. CDR3 residues: CSVGENSNQPQHF. CDR3 nucleotide sequence: TGCAGCGTTGGTGAAAATAGCAATCAGCCCCAGCATTTT.

J is TRBJ2-7 and V is TRBV13; the D is unclear. CDR1 and CDR2 from the germline V gene are PRHDT and FYEKMQ (reference sequence). V was pared by 0 bases and J by 0 bases, with 9 bases between. This CDR3 contains 15 residues. In nucleotides, the CDR3 is TGTGCCAGCAGCTTAGGCCCTACTGGCTCCTACGAGCAGTACTTC. Its protein is CASSLGPTGSYEQYF.

This clonotype was seen more than once but under ten times. This chain uses TRBV4-2 with TRBJ2-1; 11 positions agree with TRBD2. Germline lookup yields CDR1 LGHNA and CDR2 YNFKEQ. V shed 1 base, J shed 6 bases, and the junction held 8 bases outside the gene matches. The CDR3 spans 17 residues. Here the CDR3 reads CASSQGKGSGGANEQFF. In DNA, the CDR3 is TGTGCCAGCAGCCAAGGAAAGGGTAGCGGGGGGGCCAATGAGCAGTTCTTC.

This sequence joins TRBV5-1 and TRBJ2-5; D is ambiguous. The CDR3 length is 15 residues. With 0 bases removed from V and 7 bases from J, the gap between germline ends came to 16 bases. Germline CDR1 is SGHRS and CDR2 is YFSETQ. The CDR3 region has the DNA TGCGCCAGCAGCTTGGAGGGCAGAGAGGCAGGGACCCAGTACTTC. Encoded protein: CASSLEGREAGTQYF.

The rearrangement joins TRBV27 to TRBJ1-4; TRBD1 might be the D (6 bases). Trimming pared 2 bases from V and 6 bases from J, leaving 13 bases between. Germline-derived CDR1 and CDR2 are MNHEY and SMNVEV (reference sequence). The CDR3 contains 15 residues. DNA for the CDR3: TGTGCCAGCAGTTTAGGGGGGGCAGTTTATGAAAAACTGTTTTTT. Protein sequence: CASSLGGAVYEKLFF.

The rearrangement links TRBV12-3 or TRBV12-4 to TRBJ1-5; D perhaps matches TRBD1 (6 bases). V lost 3 bases and J 5 bases, leaving 14 bases between the germline ends. The CDR3 loop spans 15 amino acids. CDR3: CASSFEGGQYQPQHF. The CDR3 DNA sequence: TGTGCCAGCAGTTTTGAGGGGGGGCAATATCAGCCCCAGCATTTT.

The chain is built from TRBV28 and TRBJ2-5; TRBD2 matches 8 bases. V shed 5 bases, J shed 11 bases, and the junction held 16 bases outside the gene matches. This CDR3 is built from 15 residues. Germline CDR1 reads MDHEN; CDR2 reads SYDVKM. Here the CDR3 DNA reads TGTGCCAGCAGTCAGCCGGGACTAGAGAACCACGGGCAGTACTTC. It yields the protein CASSQPGLENHGQYF.

This clonotype was counted only a few times. In DNA form, the CDR3 reads TGTGCCATCAGTGCCGGGACTAGCGGGAGTTACGAGCAGTACTTC. Its translation is CAISAGTSGSYEQYF. The rearrangement links TRBV10-3 to TRBJ2-7; TRBD2 agrees at 14 bases. The CDR3 sequence is 15 residues long. The ends lost 4 bases at V and 4 bases at J; junction bases unmatched: 3. Looked up from germline, CDR1 is ENHRY and CDR2 is SYGVKD.

This clonotype was detected many times. The chain uses TRBV7-8 and TRBJ2-1; 11 bases align to TRBD2. The CDR3 sequence is 16 residues long. CDR1 is SGHVS and CDR2 is FQNEAQ in the germline V gene. The V gene end was trimmed by 5 bases and the J gene end by 6 bases; junction bases not matched to a gene: 9. The CDR3 is CASSINSGRAFNEQFF. The CDR3, as DNA: TGTGCCAGCAGCATAAATAGCGGGAGGGCTTTCAATGAGCAGTTCTTC.

The gene calls are TRBV4-2 and TRBJ2-2; D not certain. This CDR3 spans 16 amino acids. V dropped 1 base and J dropped 1 base, with 10 bases sitting between them. Germline lookup yields CDR1 LGHNA and CDR2 YNFKEQ. CDR3 region: CASSQGTTMNTGELFF. The CDR3 DNA reads as TGTGCCAGCAGCCAAGGGACCACCATGAACACCGGGGAGCTGTTTTTT.